Each of the 21 T cell receptor beta chains below was sequenced from the same sample in a study of shared clonotypes between healthy human individuals. Profiled with immunoSEQ multiplex PCR; TCRdb holds only in-frame clones, not every one. Of about 1.1 million clones listed, around 77% are singletons. Sequenced: memory CD4+ T cells from PBMCs. Subset reported: CD45RA-negative fraction. These receptor sequences come from a man younger than 30 in good health. Some clones in this sample may be carry-over from other donors' samples.

V usage is TRBV7-8 and J usage is TRBJ2-1; no firm D call. Germline V CDR1 and CDR2: SGHVS, FQNEAQ. There are 14 residues in the CDR3. V lost 3 bases and J lost 4, with 10 bases in between. The CDR3 DNA is TGTGCCAGCAGCTTCTTCGGTGATTACAATGAGCAGTTCTTC. This encodes CASSFFGDYNEQFF.

This clone was seen a single time. The V call is TRBV11-1, the J call TRBJ1-2; TRBD1 matches at 9 bases. Germline loops: CDR1 SGHAT, CDR2 FQDESV (reference sequence). J lost 3 bases, V lost 7 bases, and 3 bases had no gene match. CDR3 length: 13 residues. CDR3 protein: CASTGDRDYGYTF. The CDR3 DNA is TGTGCCAGCACCGGGGACAGGGACTATGGCTACACCTTC.

This chain joins TRBV2 and TRBJ2-2; 8 bases are shared with TRBD2. The CDR3 sequence is 17 residues long. Germline CDR1 and CDR2: SNHLY and FYNNEI. V shed 5 bases and J 0 bases; nucleotides not matched to a gene: 8. CDR3 sequence reads: CASSFGGRITNTGELFF. CDR3 coding DNA: TGTGCCAGCAGTTTTGGCGGGAGGATCACGAACACCGGGGAGCTGTTTTTT.

The chain has TRBV7-9 and TRBJ1-1; 7 bases are shared with TRBD1. With V trimmed by 4 bases and J by 1 base, 3 bases remained unmatched. Germline V lookup: CDR1 SEHNR, CDR2 FQNEAQ (reference sequence). The CDR3 runs 14 residues. CDR3 coding DNA: TGTGCCAGCAGCTGGAACAGGGGGAACACTGAAGCTTTCTTT. It is translated as CASSWNRGNTEAFF.

The chain links TRBV15 to TRBJ1-1, with D hard to call. The V and J ends lost 1 base and 1 base respectively, with 10 bases between them. The CDR3 is 15 amino acids. Germline CDR1 reads LNHNV; CDR2 reads YYDKDF (reference sequence). CDR3 in amino acids: CATSRGQARNTEAFF. CDR3 DNA: TGTGCCACCAGCAGAGGCCAGGCGAGGAACACTGAAGCTTTCTTT. The variable domain in full, with the rest retrieved from reference TRBV15 and TRBJ1-1, is DAMVIQNPRYQVTQFGKPVTLSCSQTLNHNVMYWYQQKSSQAPKLLFHYYDKDFNNEADTPDNFQSRRPNTSFCFLDIRSPGLGDTAMYLCATSRGQARNTEAFFGQGTRLTVV.

V is TRBV6-1 and J is TRBJ1-5, with D unresolved. The germline gives CDR1 MNHNS, CDR2 SASEGT. CDR3 length equals 12 residues. V dropped 6 bases and J dropped 5 bases, with 8 bases sitting between them. The CDR3 DNA sequence: TGTGCCAGCAGCTTTTTTGATCAGCCCCAGCATTTT. Translated, it gives CASSFFDQPQHF.

The genes are TRBV25-1 and TRBJ2-1; TRBD1 is a possible D gene (7 bases). This CDR3 has 17 amino acids. The V gene's germline CDR1 is MGHDK and CDR2 SYGVNS. V lost 2 bases, J lost 4 bases, and 18 bases lay in between. The CDR3, as DNA: TGTGCCAGCAGTGAAAGGCCAGGGGGGTTTTCTTACAATGAGCAGTTCTTC. Amino acids: CASSERPGGFSYNEQFF.

The CDR3 sequence: CSVADYQETQYF. As DNA, the CDR3 is TGCAGCGTGGCGGACTACCAAGAGACCCAGTACTTC. This chain connects TRBV29-1 to TRBJ2-5; D possibly corresponds to TRBD2 (5 bases). V shed 6 bases and J shed 0 bases, with 8 bases lying between them. Germline V gene sequence: CDR1 SQVTM, CDR2 ANQGSEA. The CDR3 totals 12 residues.

The chain is built from TRBV28 and TRBJ1-2, with 9 bases fitting TRBD1. The CDR3 runs 14 residues. CDR1 and CDR2 from the germline V gene are MDHEN and SYDVKM. V lost 10 bases and J lost 0; bases outside the gene matches: 6. The CDR3 sequence: CATDGTGTNYGYTF. The CDR3 DNA is TGTGCCACCGACGGGACAGGGACTAACTATGGCTACACCTTC.

The chain is built from TRBV7-3 and TRBJ2-2; no definite D call. The V end was cut by 1 base, the J end by 3 bases, with 6 bases between. This CDR3 contains 14 residues. Germline CDR1 SGHTA, CDR2 FQGTGA. Here the CDR3 DNA reads TGTGCCAGCAGCTTAAATTTTGACACCGGGGAGCTGTTTTTT. It yields the protein CASSLNFDTGELFF.

The V call is TRBV6-6, the J call TRBJ2-1; weak D call: TRBD2 (6 bases). The CDR3 runs to 15 residues. Germline V gives CDR1 MNHNY, CDR2 SVGAGI (reference sequence). The V end lost 2 bases, the J end lost 4 bases, and 12 bases lay between the germline ends. The CDR3 region is CASSYPGVLYNEQFF. The CDR3 nucleotides are TGTGCCAGCAGTTACCCGGGGGTGCTTTACAATGAGCAGTTCTTC.

This clone turned up a few times. The CDR3 protein is CASSAGRGTEAFF. The CDR3 DNA sequence: TGCGCCAGCAGTGCGGGCAGGGGCACTGAAGCTTTCTTT. This sequence joins TRBV10-1 and TRBJ1-1; D is perhaps TRBD1 (6 bases). V shed 4 bases and J shed 4 bases, with 10 bases lying between them. From germline, CDR1 is WNHNN and CDR2 SYGVQD (reference sequence). The CDR3 length is 13 residues.

This chain connects TRBV19 to TRBJ1-1; D is perhaps TRBD1 (5 bases). Germline V gene lookup returns CDR1 LNHDA and CDR2 SQIVND (reference sequence). Trimming cost V 8 bases and J 5 bases, with 21 bases left between them. CDR3 length equals 15 residues. The CDR3 sequence: CASHPPGQGRTEAFF. For the CDR3, the DNA is TGTGCCAGTCACCCCCCGGGCCAGGGACGGACTGAAGCTTTCTTT. The entire variable domain, with the rest obtained from reference TRBV19 and TRBJ1-1, is as follows: DGGITQSPKYLFRKEGQNVTLSCEQNLNHDAMYWYRQDPGQGLRLIYYSQIVNDFQKGDIAEGYSVSREKKESFPLTVTSAQKNPTAFYLCASHPPGQGRTEAFFGQGTRLTVV.

The gene calls are TRBV7-2 and TRBJ2-3, with D unresolved. V was pared by 1 base and J by 2 bases, with 10 bases between. Per germline, CDR1 SGHTA and CDR2 FQGNSA. The CDR3 runs 15 residues. The CDR3 loop is CASSLDGGITDTQYF. CDR3 coding DNA: TGTGCCAGCAGCTTAGACGGCGGTATCACAGATACGCAGTATTTT.

In nucleotides, the CDR3 is TGCGCCAGCAGCTCCGATAACAGCCTCTCTAACTATGGCTACACCTTC. This codes for CASSSDNSLSNYGYTF. The chain is built from TRBV5-1 and TRBJ1-2; D ambiguous. V was pared by 3 bases and J by 0 bases, with 15 bases between. CDR1 SGHRS and CDR2 YFSETQ come from the germline V gene. The CDR3 covers 16 residues.

The chain couples TRBV30 to TRBJ1-2; 9 positions match TRBD1. CDR1 and CDR2 from the germline V gene are GTSNPN and SVGIG (reference sequence). The CDR3 is made up of 14 amino acids. Trimming removed 5 bases from V and 8 bases from J; junction bases left unmatched: 12. CDR3 coding DNA: TGTGCCTGGGTCTTTGGAACAGGGGGCGGGGGCTACACCTTC. The encoded protein is CAWVFGTGGGGYTF.

Points on this clone: Other DNA sequences in the same sample also yield this CDR3. The CDR3 loop is CASSPTGRNTEAFF. The DNA of the CDR3 is TGTGCCAGCAGTCCCACGGGTAGGAACACTGAAGCTTTCTTT. The genes are TRBV28 and TRBJ1-1; D ambiguous. V shed 5 bases and J shed 1 base, with 11 bases lying between them. The germline V gene encodes CDR1 MDHEN and CDR2 SYDVKM. The CDR3 consists of 14 residues.

V is TRBV5-1 and J is TRBJ2-3, with 8 bases that match TRBD1. With V trimmed by 5 bases and J by 1 base, 6 bases remained unmatched. Germline-derived CDR1 and CDR2 are SGHRS and YFSETQ. The CDR3 has 15 residues. The chain's CDR3 is CASRTGGSRTDTQYF. The DNA of the CDR3 is TGCGCCAGCAGAACAGGGGGATCCCGCACAGATACGCAGTATTTT.

The V and J genes are TRBV11-1 and TRBJ2-5; 9 bases align to TRBD1. The CDR3 runs 14 residues. V shed 4 bases and J 5 bases; nucleotides not matched to a gene: 5. The germline gives CDR1 SGHAT, CDR2 FQDESV (reference sequence). CDR3 amino acids: CASSSRGQGETQYF. The CDR3 coding sequence is TGTGCCAGCAGCTCTCGAGGACAGGGGGAGACCCAGTACTTC.

The chain carries TRBV7-9 and TRBJ2-3; TRBD1 matches 7 bases. The junction had 4 bases not matched to a gene; V was cut back by 1 base and J by 0 bases. CDR1 is SEHNR, CDR2 FQNEAQ, per germline (reference sequence). The CDR3 has 16 residues. This CDR3 is CASSLGDRVSTDTQYF. CDR3 DNA sequence: TGTGCCAGCAGCTTAGGTGACAGGGTCAGCACAGATACGCAGTATTTT. Looking up the rest from reference TRBV7-9 and TRBJ2-3 gives the full variable domain: DTGVSQNPRHKITKRGQNVTFRCDPISEHNRLYWYRQTLGQGPEFLTYFQNEAQLEKSRLLSDRFSAERPKGSFSTLEIQRTEQGDSAMYLCASSLGDRVSTDTQYFGPGTRLTVL.

The chain links TRBV4-2 to TRBJ2-1; 10 positions match TRBD2. V was pared by 0 bases and J by 2 bases, with 4 bases of the junction left unmatched. The CDR3 consists of 17 residues. CDR1 LGHNA and CDR2 YNFKEQ come from the germline V gene. The CDR3 coding sequence is TGTGCCAGCAGCCAAGAAGAGACTAGCGGGCCCTACAATGAGCAGTTCTTC. Amino acid sequence: CASSQEETSGPYNEQFF.